Following are 25 T cell receptor beta chains from one sample sequenced in a study of cytomegalovirus exposure and HLA in healthy donors. The PCR ran on 60 Vbeta and 13 Jbeta primers. Sequencing used immunoSEQ multiplex PCR; TCRdb keeps in-frame clones, though not all of them. The data hold 99,000 or so clones, with just over 75% observed a single time. The sample was PBMCs. The receptors here all came from a man aged 35 to 55 in good health and CMV-seropositive.

This clone was observed a few times. The chain employs TRBV7-2 and TRBJ2-7; possibly TRBD2 for D (5 bases). CDR1 is SGHTA, CDR2 FQGNSA, per germline. The CDR3 is 14 residues long. Trimming took 0 bases from V and 4 from J, leaving 10 bases between them. The CDR3 region is CASSLAPGLYEQYF. The CDR3 DNA reads TGTGCCAGCAGCTTAGCCCCGGGATTATACGAGCAGTACTTC. Complete variable domain (other parts from reference TRBV7-2 and TRBJ2-7): GAGVSQSPSNKVTEKGKDVELRCDPISGHTALYWYRQSLGQGLEFLIYFQGNSAPDKSGLPSDRFSAERTGGSVSTLTIQRTQQEDSAVYLCASSLAPGLYEQYFGPGTRLTVT.

This clone was recorded once. V usage is TRBV5-8 and J usage is TRBJ1-1; D might be TRBD1 (6 bases). The V end was cut by 0 bases, the J end by 1 base, with 19 bases between. The CDR3 has 18 amino acids. The germline V gene has CDR1 SGHTS and CDR2 YDEGEE. The DNA for the CDR3 is TGTGCCAGCAGCTTGGAATTCGGGGGGCCGTTCCCGAACACTGAAGCTTTCTTT. This gives the protein CASSLEFGGPFPNTEAFF.

The rearrangement uses TRBV18 and TRBJ1-4; D uncertain. V dropped 3 bases and J dropped 8 bases, with 13 bases sitting between them. This CDR3 has 14 residues. Germline V CDR1 and CDR2: KGHSH, LQKENI. CDR3 residues: CASSPPEAREKLFF. CDR3 nucleotides: TGTGCCAGCTCACCCCCCGAGGCGAGAGAAAAACTGTTTTTT.

This chain uses TRBV10-3 with TRBJ2-1, with D tentatively TRBD2 (5 bases). Trimming removed 0 bases from V and 7 bases from J, with 13 bases in between. This CDR3 contains 15 residues. Germline V gene sequence: CDR1 ENHRY, CDR2 SYGVKD. The CDR3 sequence: CAISESRGIGNEQFF. Written as DNA, the CDR3 is TGTGCCATCAGTGAGTCGAGAGGGATCGGTAATGAGCAGTTCTTC.

The rearrangement joins TRBV11-1 to TRBJ2-1, with 8 bases fitting TRBD1. CDR3 size: 17 residues. CDR1 SGHAT and CDR2 FQDESV come from the germline V gene (reference sequence). V lost 5 bases and J lost 2; bases outside the gene matches: 11. This CDR3 is CASSHPGRGQAYNEQFF. The DNA of the CDR3 is TGTGCCAGCAGCCATCCCGGACGGGGACAGGCCTACAATGAGCAGTTCTTC.

V is TRBV4-3 and J is TRBJ2-2; D perhaps matches TRBD1 (6 bases). Trimming left V 4 bases short and J 0 bases short, with 9 bases between. CDR3 size: 15 residues. Germline V lookup: CDR1 LGHNA, CDR2 YSLEER. The CDR3 DNA follows: TGCGCCAGCAGCCCACAGGGACCGAACACCGGGGAGCTGTTTTTT. This codes for CASSPQGPNTGELFF.

In this sample, this clone turned up once. The chain recombines TRBV25-1 with TRBJ1-2, with a tentative D call TRBD1 (6 bases). V dropped 6 bases and J dropped 4 bases, with 12 bases sitting between them. The V gene's germline CDR1 is MGHDK and CDR2 SYGVNS. The CDR3 sequence is 13 residues long. CDR3 region: CASRTMDSYGYTF. In DNA form, the CDR3 reads TGTGCCAGCAGAACCATGGACAGCTATGGCTACACCTTC.

The rearrangement joins TRBV5-1 to TRBJ1-2, with TRBD1 identical over 9 bases. The trim removed 3 bases at V and 8 bases at J, leaving 8 bases unmatched. Germline V gene sequence: CDR1 SGHRS, CDR2 YFSETQ. CDR3 length: 14 amino acids. CDR3 bases: TGCGCCAGCAGCTCCCCGGACAGGGGAGTCGGCTACACCTTC. Translating gives CASSSPDRGVGYTF. The full variable domain, in which reference TRBV5-1 and TRBJ1-2 provide the parts outside the CDR3, is KAGVTQTPRYLIKTRGQQVTLSCSPISGHRSVSWYQQTPGQGLQFLFEYFSETQRNKGNFPGRFSGRQFSNSRSEMNVSTLELGDSALYLCASSSPDRGVGYTFGSGTRLTVV.

This clone was seen a handful of times. The CDR3 reads CASRGLAGGTNTGELFF. DNA of the CDR3: TGTGCCAGCAGAGGACTAGCGGGGGGAACGAACACCGGGGAGCTGTTTTTT. V and J are TRBV27 and TRBJ2-2, with TRBD2 matching 14 bases. The CDR3 loop spans 17 amino acids. Germline V lookup: CDR1 MNHEY, CDR2 SMNVEV (reference sequence). V was clipped by 6 bases and J by 0 bases; unmatched bases: 3.

This rearrangement joins TRBV6-1 to TRBJ1-5; TRBD1 aligns across 7 bases. This CDR3 contains 15 residues. J gave up 0 bases and V 6 bases, and 5 bases lay outside the gene matches. Per the germline V gene, CDR1 is MNHNS and CDR2 is SASEGT. CDR3 DNA sequence: TGTGCCAGCAGCAGTGGGACAGCTAGCAATCAGCCCCAGCATTTT. Amino acid sequence: CASSSGTASNQPQHF.

The V call is TRBV27, the J call TRBJ2-7; D may be TRBD2 (6 bases). This CDR3 has 14 residues. Trimming pared 5 bases from V and 6 bases from J, leaving 17 bases between. The germline gives CDR1 MNHEY, CDR2 SMNVEV (reference sequence). CDR3 region: CASSPPGLRGEQYF. The CDR3 bases are TGTGCCAGCAGTCCACCGGGACTTAGAGGCGAGCAGTACTTC.

The rearrangement links TRBV7-6 to TRBJ1-2; D is unclear. Trimming cost V 5 bases and J 4 bases, with 8 bases left between them. Germline V gives CDR1 SGHVS, CDR2 FNYEAQ. The CDR3 is 12 residues long. CDR3 nucleotide sequence: TGTGCCAGCAGCAGCGGGGTCTATGGCTACACCTTC. This sequence encodes CASSSGVYGYTF.

The chain employs TRBV6-1 and TRBJ2-5, with 13 bases fitting TRBD2. The ends lost 4 bases at V and 2 bases at J; junction bases unmatched: 4. CDR3 length: 16 residues. The germline gives CDR1 MNHNS, CDR2 SASEGT. Here the CDR3 DNA reads TGTGCCAGCAGTGGCGGGACTAGCGGGACTCAAGAGACCCAGTACTTC. Translation: CASSGGTSGTQETQYF.

This rearrangement joins TRBV13 to TRBJ2-7; 8 positions agree with TRBD2. With V trimmed by 0 bases and J by 3 bases, 4 bases remained unmatched. This CDR3 has 15 amino acids. Germline V gene data show CDR1 as PRHDT and CDR2 as FYEKMQ (reference sequence). CDR3: CASSLGTSAIYEQYF. The CDR3 bases are TGTGCCAGCAGCTTAGGGACTAGCGCTATCTACGAGCAGTACTTC. Full variable domain (rest looked up from reference TRBV13 and TRBJ2-7): AAGVIQSPRHLIKEKRETATLKCYPIPRHDTVYWYQQGPGQDPQFLISFYEKMQSDKGSIPDRFSAQQFSDYHSELNMSSLELGDSALYFCASSLGTSAIYEQYFGPGTRLTVT.

The V gene is TRBV19, the J gene TRBJ2-7; D may be TRBD2 (5 bases). The CDR3 runs to 15 residues. The V end lost 3 bases, the J end lost 0 bases, and 12 bases lay between the germline ends. Germline values: CDR1 LNHDA, CDR2 SQIVND (reference sequence). The CDR3 is CASSMDAGSSYEQYF. The CDR3 DNA reads as TGTGCCAGTAGTATGGACGCGGGCAGCTCCTACGAGCAGTACTTC.

V and J are TRBV9 and TRBJ2-3; maybe TRBD1 (6 bases). Trimming pared 4 bases from V and 5 bases from J, leaving 20 bases between. The CDR3 spans 16 residues. Germline V CDR1 and CDR2: SGDLS, YYNGEE. CDR3 sequence reads: CASSTRGSPVEDTQYF. CDR3 sequence (DNA): TGTGCCAGCAGCACCAGGGGCTCGCCGGTGGAAGATACGCAGTATTTT.

The chain recombines TRBV7-8 with TRBJ2-7, with D hard to call. Deletions cut 1 base from V and 5 bases from J, with 9 bases between. From germline, CDR1 is SGHVS and CDR2 FQNEAQ. The CDR3 length is 13 residues. CDR3 in amino acids: CASSLGGENEQYF. The CDR3 coding sequence is TGTGCCAGCAGCTTAGGAGGAGAAAACGAGCAGTACTTC.

The J gene is TRBJ2-7, the V gene TRBV9, with D tentatively TRBD2 (7 bases). Trimming took 4 bases from V and 3 from J, leaving 23 bases between them. CDR3 length equals 17 residues. The germline V gene has CDR1 SGDLS and CDR2 YYNGEE. The CDR3 sequence is CASSRGGGQGFSYEQYF. CDR3 sequence (DNA): TGTGCCAGCAGCCGTGGGGGGGGACAAGGGTTCAGCTACGAGCAGTACTTC.

The chain employs TRBV30 and TRBJ2-5; tentative D call: TRBD2 (7 bases). CDR1 is GTSNPN and CDR2 is SVGIG in the germline V gene (reference sequence). CDR3 length: 16 residues. Trimming took off 3 bases at V and 1 base at J, with 18 bases between the two ends. The CDR3, as DNA: TGTGCCTGGAGCCTCGGAGTGGGAGGGGGCCAAGAGACCCAGTACTTC. Protein sequence: CAWSLGVGGGQETQYF. Full variable domain (missing parts from reference TRBV30 and TRBJ2-5): SQTIHQWPATLVQPVGSPLSLECTVEGTSNPNLYWYRQAAGRGLQLLFYSVGIGQISSEVPQNLSASRPQDRQFILSSKKLLLSDSGFYLCAWSLGVGGGQETQYFGPGTRLLVL.

The chain links TRBV6-5 to TRBJ2-3; perhaps TRBD2 as D (6 bases). The CDR3 runs 14 residues. Germline values: CDR1 MNHEY, CDR2 SVGAGI. The V and J ends lost 2 bases and 4 bases respectively, with 10 bases between them. CDR3: CASSYLTGADTQYF. CDR3 DNA: TGTGCCAGCAGTTACCTTACGGGGGCAGATACGCAGTATTTT.

J is TRBJ1-4 and V is TRBV18; D gene unclear. The V end lost 1 base, the J end lost 6 bases, and 15 bases lay between the germline ends. The germline V gene has CDR1 KGHSH and CDR2 LQKENI. This CDR3 contains 16 residues. The CDR3 sequence is CASSPRQWRADEKLFF. The DNA of the CDR3 is TGTGCCAGCTCACCACGCCAATGGAGGGCAGATGAAAAACTGTTTTTT. Full variable domain (missing parts from reference TRBV18 and TRBJ1-4): NAGVMQNPRHLVRRRGQEARLRCSPMKGHSHVYWYRQLPEEGLKFMVYLQKENIIDESGMPKERFSAEFPKEGPSILRIQQVVRGDSAAYFCASSPRQWRADEKLFFGSGTQLSVL.

The V and J genes are TRBV4-2 and TRBJ2-1; 7 bases are a match to TRBD2. Trimming took 1 base from V and 0 from J; bases not matched to a gene: 6. Per germline, CDR1 LGHNA and CDR2 YNFKEQ. This CDR3 has 17 residues. Here the CDR3 DNA reads TGTGCCAGCAGCCAAGTCGCTAGCGGCAGCTCCTACAATGAGCAGTTCTTC. Its protein is CASSQVASGSSYNEQFF.

V and J are TRBV7-8 and TRBJ2-7; a possible D gene is TRBD1 (5 bases). The CDR3 length is 13 residues. CDR1 is SGHVS, CDR2 FQNEAQ, per germline. Trimming cost V 9 bases and J 3 bases, with 15 bases left between them. CDR3 bases: TGTGCCAGTGGCAGGGCACCCTTCTACGAGCAGTACTTC. Protein: CASGRAPFYEQYF.

This clone was observed a single time. J is TRBJ1-2 and V is TRBV27; D not resolved. Trimming took 9 bases from V and 4 from J, leaving 15 bases between them. The CDR3 consists of 13 residues. Germline assignment: CDR1 MNHEY and CDR2 SMNVEV (reference sequence). As DNA, the CDR3 is TGTGCCAGTCGTTTGCGCGGGAGCTATGGCTACACCTTC. This encodes CASRLRGSYGYTF.

V gene TRBV27 combines with J gene TRBJ2-5; D may be TRBD2 (6 bases). The CDR3 consists of 13 residues. The germline V gene encodes CDR1 MNHEY and CDR2 SMNVEV (reference sequence). The V and J ends lost 10 bases and 4 bases respectively, with 16 bases between them. CDR3 coding DNA: TGTGCCACCGGTCGACTAGGTGGAGAGACCCAGTACTTC. It translates to CATGRLGGETQYF.